The following is a TCR beta chain sequence with its context. What antigen it recognizes has not been identified. Base qualities were left out, and no much larger clone turns up one base away. The library was built by means of 5' RACE. The sequencing machine was an Illumina HiSeq 2000. A universal primer binding site was added through template switching, and the final cDNA carried a unique molecular identifier so that TCR cDNA molecules could be counted accurately. First-strand cDNA for TCR alpha and beta chains was synthesized from specific primers in the conserved constant-segment region. Each cDNA library was double barcoded, with a SMART-Mk sample barcode plus Illumina barcodes, to control for contamination. TruSeq adapter sequences, together with Illumina sample barcodes, were added in two successive PCR steps. The Illumina HiSeq platform was used with custom primers to sequence TCR alpha and beta cDNA libraries. Under the source paper's analysis protocol: MiGEC was used to process raw reads and extract unique molecular identifiers, and MiXCR was used to find CDR3 positions. Recombination models were inferred per individual with the repgenHMM and IGoR tools using an EM algorithm. The tcR package in R was used for shared clonotype analysis, with sharing normalized by the product of cloneset sizes. To study raw recombination free of thymic and clonal selection effects, out-of-frame nonproductive sequences were analyzed. In-frame beta chains were kept once TCRdb had trimmed the public reads at Q25 with fastp and called clones with MiXCR. Identical CDR3 protein sequences are pooled into one entry, listed with their most common genes and DNA. The V and J calls and clone size come from TCRdb's table, not from the authors' own analysis. The sample contains 300,000 to 350,000 distinct CDR3 sequences, 9% to 15% of them found a single time. The ten largest make up approximately 7.9% of the sample.

All donors were healthy Caucasians. Three pairs of female monozygotic twins, all aged about 18 to 30 years, were included in the twin cohort. CD4+ and CD8+ T cell populations were isolated with positive isolation kits from Invitrogen. This entry is derived from a study of identical twins (dated by TCRdb to the mid-2010s). Turning to the overall study: TCR alpha and beta repertoires from monozygotic twins, unrelated adults of various ages and cord blood were deep-sequenced to test whether fetal clonotypes persist. To rule out contamination, replicate twin experiments were performed at different times with different library preparation protocols.

The research as a whole found: In monozygotic twins, out-of-frame TCR alpha sharing was systematically underestimated by recombination models, although the models agreed with sharing between unrelated individuals. Excess twin sharing in beta out-of-frame sequences was weaker because fewer shared sequences lowered the signal-to-noise ratio. Zero-insertion analyses could be partly confounded by invariant T cells such as MAIT and iNKT, though diverse VJ usage argued against such confounding for most clonotypes. Because the same donors could not be followed over many years, conclusions were based on cross-sectional statistical analysis. Compared with coincidental sharing between unrelated individuals, out-of-frame TCR alpha sequences shared between twins had an excess of sequences with low generation probability. Fewer insertions were carried by abundant cord blood beta clonotypes, a similar but weaker trend appeared in young adult naive repertoires, and no such trend appeared in memory repertoires.

The sample was also reused in another study, on yellow fever vaccine responses in identical twins. Drawing on the second study: The T cell response to vaccination in identical twins was reported by the authors to appear partly convergent and partly personalized. The study precisely tracked vaccine-responding T cell clones in identical twins.

The sequence was obtained from a woman in her late teens or twenties in good health. Sequencing was carried out using CD8+ T cells sorted from blood.

In nucleotide form, the sequence is TGTGCCAGCAGCAAGGACAGGGGAGTGACTGAAGCTTTCTTT. Translated, it reads CASSKDRGVTEAFF. The receptor chain draws on TRBV28 and TRBJ1-1, with 9 bases matching TRBD1. The germline V gene provides CDR1 MDHEN and CDR2 SYDVKM. From cysteine to phenylalanine, the CDR3 is 14 amino acids long. Only CDR3 DNA remains: 42 bases, in frame from the first base. Compared with germline, V lacks 6 bases and J lacks 5 bases; bases without a gene match: 7.